These T cell receptor beta chains were read from a single sample in a study of T cell repertoires in cytomegalovirus infection. A single record per CDR3 protein comes from TCRdb applying MiXCR to the reads. The table lists some 300,000 distinct CDR3 sequences, roughly a tenth of them singletons, with around 2.4% in the top ten. The specimen was PBMCs. Source of these receptors: a human donor in good health (CMV status not recorded). Some clones in this sample may be carry-over from other donors' samples. CDR3s include the opening cysteine and the closing phenylalanine or tryptophan. The D gene is left open where the match is weak. Rows give clone size only sometimes, using once, few, many, or a class for an expanded clone.

V gene: TRBV7-9
D gene: -
J gene: TRBJ2-7
clone size: -
CDR3 protein: CASSLAHQEVPYF
CDR3 DNA: TGTGCCAGCAGCTTAGCGCATCAGGAGGTTCCGTACTTC

V gene: TRBV6-2/TRBV6-3
D gene: -
J gene: TRBJ2-5
clone size: many
CDR3 protein: CASSYPDSQETQYF
CDR3 DNA: TGTGCCAGCAGTTACCCGGACAGTCAAGAGACCCAGTACTTC

V gene: TRBV6-5
D gene: -
J gene: TRBJ1-1
clone size: many
CDR3 protein: CAAGAEAFF
CDR3 DNA: TGTGCTGCGGGAGCAGAAGCTTTCTTT

V gene: TRBV6-2/TRBV6-3
D gene: -
J gene: TRBJ1-1
clone size: many
CDR3 protein: CASSYGGQMAFF
CDR3 DNA: TGTGCCAGCAGTTACGGGGGCCAGATGGCTTTCTTT

V gene: TRBV29-1
D gene: TRBD1
J gene: TRBJ1-1
clone size: many
CDR3 protein: CSAFDRGRGGTEAFF
CDR3 DNA: TGCAGCGCCTTTGACAGGGGGCGCGGTGGGACTGAAGCTTTCTTT

V gene: TRBV7-2
D gene: TRBD1
J gene: TRBJ1-1
clone size: many
CDR3 protein: CASSRTGVNTEAFF
CDR3 DNA: TGTGCCAGCAGCCGGACAGGGGTGAACACTGAAGCTTTCTTT

V gene: TRBV3-1
D gene: -
J gene: TRBJ1-1
clone size: -
CDR3 protein: CASSQWRINTEAFF
CDR3 DNA: TGTGCCAGCAGCCAATGGCGAATCAACACTGAAGCTTTCTTT

V gene: TRBV28
D gene: TRBD1
J gene: TRBJ1-2
clone size: many
CDR3 protein: CATRRVTGDGYTF
CDR3 DNA: TGTGCCACCCGTAGGGTGACAGGGGATGGCTACACCTTC

V gene: TRBV20-1
D gene: -
J gene: TRBJ2-5
clone size: many
CDR3 protein: CSGTNQETQYF
CDR3 DNA: TGCAGTGGGACTAACCAAGAGACCCAGTACTTC

V gene: TRBV25-1
D gene: -
J gene: TRBJ2-6
clone size: many
CDR3 protein: CASSESQRPSGANVLTF
CDR3 DNA: TGTGCCAGCAGTGAATCTCAGCGGCCCTCTGGGGCCAACGTCCTGACTTTC

V gene: TRBV19
D gene: -
J gene: TRBJ1-1
clone size: few
CDR3 protein: CASSRRDRRNTEAFF
CDR3 DNA: TGTGCCAGTAGTAGGAGGGATCGACGGAACACTGAAGCTTTCTTT

V gene: TRBV6-6
D gene: -
J gene: TRBJ1-6
clone size: -
CDR3 protein: CASSWEGSNNSPLHF
CDR3 DNA: TGTGCCAGCAGTTGGGAGGGTTCGAATAATTCACCCCTCCACTTT

V gene: TRBV20-1
D gene: -
J gene: TRBJ2-2
clone size: many
CDR3 protein: CSARTPGVNTGELFF
CDR3 DNA: TGCAGTGCTAGAACCCCGGGGGTCAACACCGGGGAGCTGTTTTTT

V gene: TRBV20-1
D gene: -
J gene: TRBJ1-2
clone size: many
CDR3 protein: CSARDSGVGYTF
CDR3 DNA: TGCAGTGCTAGAGATTCCGGGGTTGGCTACACCTTC

V gene: TRBV12-3/TRBV12-4
D gene: -
J gene: TRBJ1-1
clone size: many
CDR3 protein: CASSFSLHPNTEAFF
CDR3 DNA: TGTGCCAGCAGTTTTAGTCTTCACCCGAACACTGAAGCTTTCTTT

V gene: TRBV29-1
D gene: TRBD1
J gene: TRBJ2-2
clone size: -
CDR3 protein: CSVRTGNTGELFF
CDR3 DNA: TGCAGCGTCAGGACAGGGAACACCGGGGAGCTGTTTTTT

V gene: TRBV12-3/TRBV12-4
D gene: TRBD1
J gene: TRBJ1-6
clone size: many
CDR3 protein: CASSFQGGGSPLHF
CDR3 DNA: TGTGCCAGCAGTTTCCAAGGGGGCGGTTCACCCCTCCACTTT

V gene: TRBV5-5
D gene: -
J gene: TRBJ2-7
clone size: many
CDR3 protein: CASSLADAYEQYF
CDR3 DNA: TGTGCCAGCAGCTTGGCCGACGCCTACGAGCAGTACTTC

V gene: TRBV20-1
D gene: TRBD1
J gene: TRBJ2-5
clone size: many
CDR3 protein: CSAHGQGVETQYF
CDR3 DNA: TGCAGTGCCCACGGACAGGGCGTAGAGACCCAGTACTTC

V gene: TRBV10-3
D gene: TRBD1
J gene: TRBJ1-2
clone size: few
CDR3 protein: CAIRWTGAGGYTF
CDR3 DNA: TGTGCCATCAGATGGACAGGGGCAGGTGGCTACACCTTC

V gene: TRBV15
D gene: -
J gene: TRBJ1-2
clone size: -
CDR3 protein: CATSRDPSNYGYTF
CDR3 DNA: TGTGCCACCAGCAGAGACCCCTCTAACTATGGCTACACCTTC

V gene: TRBV7-2
D gene: -
J gene: TRBJ1-3
clone size: many
CDR3 protein: CASGGRGGAGNTIYF
CDR3 DNA: TGTGCCAGCGGCGGACGAGGAGGGGCTGGAAACACCATATATTTT